This T cell receptor (beta chain) appears in the sequencing data of a study of control samples from healthy donors and cancer patients (TCRdb year 2020). The library was obtained by the immunoSEQ multiplex PCR assay. TCRdb carries this immuneACCESS record with in-frame sequences only. Its versions omit some clonotypes, under half of them owing to an unresolved V gene in the studies checked, with the rest unexplained. In all, the sample holds fewer than 100,000 clones, and nearly 90% of those were seen once. The leading ten clones occupy 5.7% of the sample. CDR1 and CDR2 (SGHAT, FQDESV) derive from the germline V gene (reference sequence). V lost 5 bases and J lost 0 bases; the stretch between them is 11 bases long. Spanning cysteine to phenylalanine, the CDR3 consists of 15 amino acids. The kept DNA is CDR3 alone, 45 bases in frame from the first base. As concerns this clone: Its antigen remains unidentified. Qualities for individual bases were not recorded, and no much larger clone is one base off.

The chain employs TRBV11-1 and TRBJ1-5, with the identity of the D gene unclear. This receptor was identified in a woman between 45 and 65 years old in good health. What was sequenced was blood. Read as DNA, the sequence is TGTGCCAGCAGCCAGCCAACTTATAGCAATCAGCCCCAGCATTTT. This is translated as CASSQPTYSNQPQHF.